This TCR beta chain was captured in a study of blood T cell repertoires in COVID-19 (TCRdb year 2020). Describing the broader study: Collaborator samples came from the United States, Italy and Spain and covered acute and convalescent phases of COVID-19. The prospective study material was composed of cDNA or gDNA derived from T cells, B-cell-depleted T cells, or PBMCs. The dataset comprised deeply sampled blood TCRbeta repertoires from subjects exposed to, actively infected with, or recovered from COVID-19. The repertoires were made available in a free public database intended to serve as a resource for research on the immune response to SARS-CoV-2. Samples came from the ongoing ImmuneRACE study (first 160 participants) plus 1,254 subjects from 6 global collaborators. The sample metadata nearly always contained a de-identified subject ID, COVID-19 status, age in years and sex. Where HLA class I and class II types were available, the types were taken from metadata supplied by the sample provider, not from assay-based typing.

Participants in the prospective study were enrolled through a virtual design, were aged about 18 to 100 years, and lived in approximately 24 United States geographic areas. In the prospective study, participants were assigned to cohorts based on the clinical history participants reported in a screening survey and a study questionnaire. Recovered participants in ImmuneRACE Cohort 3 were defined as having two consecutive negative NP/OP PCR tests, clearance from a healthcare professional, or resolution of symptoms. In the prospective study, mobile phlebotomists collected whole blood, serum and a nasopharyngeal or oropharyngeal swab from each participant. Participants in the prospective study had the option to provide additional blood draws and questionnaires over a roughly 2-month period. Prospective study blood samples were shipped either frozen or at room temperature before DNA extraction. TCRbeta CDR3 regions were amplified from genomic DNA using the immunoSEQ Assay, a bias-controlled multiplex PCR. The authors' pipeline ran thus. The number of nucleated cells in each sample was estimated by amplification of reference gene primers within the assay. Sequence reads were collapsed and filtered to measure the absolute abundance of every unique TCRbeta CDR3 rearrangement. For each sample, productive Simpson clonality was calculated as the square root of Simpson's diversity index over productive rearrangements. TCRdb took over this immuneACCESS table, retaining in-frame rearrangements with V and J assigned. Such tables are incomplete; in checked studies, under half of the missing clones stem from an unresolved V gene, and the remainder is unexplained. The DNA gave D and trimming, while V, J and clone size come from that table. The sample table shows 150,000 to 200,000 clones, and just over 85% are seen once. In total, the top ten clones hold approximately 9.4% of the sample.

What the work shows at the level of the full study, not this receptor alone: Clinical and demographic metadata were provided uncurated, with the amount varying by source and participant.

Based on its abundance in the sample, this clone is medium-sized (0.01 to 0.1%). Its specific antigen is unknown. One base away there is no much larger clone; base qualities are not given. A distance of 19 bases separates the germline ends of V and J, which lose 4 bases and 4 bases respectively. Via the germline V gene (reference sequence), CDR1 is LGHDT and CDR2 YNNKEL. The CDR3 starts with the cysteine, ends with the phenylalanine, and has 16 residues. Only the CDR3 region is kept as DNA, spanning 48 bases read in frame from base 1. This TCR derives from a woman under 30 who had recovered from COVID-19. This receptor chain uses TRBV3-1 (or the pseudogene TRBV3-2) and TRBJ2-5, and perhaps TRBD2 as D gene, on 6 matching bases. Sample: PBMCs or T cells enriched from blood (not recorded which). The nucleotides read TGTGCCAGCAGCCTTACCGGGACTGAGATGATAGAGACCCAGTACTTC. This translates into CASSLTGTEMIETQYF.